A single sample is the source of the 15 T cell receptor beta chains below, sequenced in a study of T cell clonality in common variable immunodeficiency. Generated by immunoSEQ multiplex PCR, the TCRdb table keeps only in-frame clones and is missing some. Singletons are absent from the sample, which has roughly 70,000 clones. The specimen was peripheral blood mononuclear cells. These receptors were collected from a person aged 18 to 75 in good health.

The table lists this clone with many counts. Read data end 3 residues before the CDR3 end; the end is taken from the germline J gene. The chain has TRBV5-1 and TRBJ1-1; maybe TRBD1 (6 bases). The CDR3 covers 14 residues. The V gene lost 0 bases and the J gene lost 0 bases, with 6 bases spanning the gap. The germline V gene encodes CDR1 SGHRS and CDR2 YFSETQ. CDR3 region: CASSLGGLNTEAFF. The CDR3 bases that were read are TGCGCCAGCAGCTTGGGGGGGCTGAACACTGAA.

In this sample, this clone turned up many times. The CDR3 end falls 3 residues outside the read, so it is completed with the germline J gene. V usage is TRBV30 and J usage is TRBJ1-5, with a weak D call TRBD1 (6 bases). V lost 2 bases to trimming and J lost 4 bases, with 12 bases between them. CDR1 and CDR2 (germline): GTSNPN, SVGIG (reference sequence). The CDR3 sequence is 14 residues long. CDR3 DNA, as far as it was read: TGTGCCTGGAGTACCGGGACACCTAATCAGCCC. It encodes CAWSTGTPNQP. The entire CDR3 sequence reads CAWSTGTPNQPQHF.

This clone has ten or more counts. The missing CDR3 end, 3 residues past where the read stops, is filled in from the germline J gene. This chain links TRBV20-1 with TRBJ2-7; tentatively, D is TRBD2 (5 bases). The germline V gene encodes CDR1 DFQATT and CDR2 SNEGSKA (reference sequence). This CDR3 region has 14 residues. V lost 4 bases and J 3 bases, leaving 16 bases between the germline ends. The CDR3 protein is CSATQPSGIYEQYF. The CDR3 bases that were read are TGCAGTGCTACCCAGCCTTCGGGGATCTACGAG.

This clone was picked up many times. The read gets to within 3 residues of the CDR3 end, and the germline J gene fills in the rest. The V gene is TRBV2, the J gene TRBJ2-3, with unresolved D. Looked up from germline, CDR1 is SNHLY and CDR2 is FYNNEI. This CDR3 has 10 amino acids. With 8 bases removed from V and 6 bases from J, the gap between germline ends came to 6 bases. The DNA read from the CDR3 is TGTGCCAGCGCCCAGGATACG. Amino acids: CASAQDT. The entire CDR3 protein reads CASAQDTQYF.

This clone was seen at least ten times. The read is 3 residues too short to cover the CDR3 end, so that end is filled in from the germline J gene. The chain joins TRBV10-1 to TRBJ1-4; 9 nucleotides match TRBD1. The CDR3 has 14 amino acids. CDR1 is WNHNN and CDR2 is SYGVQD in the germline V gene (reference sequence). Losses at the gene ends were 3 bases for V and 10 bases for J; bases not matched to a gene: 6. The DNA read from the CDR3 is TGCGCCAGCAGTGATGACGGGACAGGGCGAAAA. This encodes CASSDDGTGRK. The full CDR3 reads CASSDDGTGRKLFF.

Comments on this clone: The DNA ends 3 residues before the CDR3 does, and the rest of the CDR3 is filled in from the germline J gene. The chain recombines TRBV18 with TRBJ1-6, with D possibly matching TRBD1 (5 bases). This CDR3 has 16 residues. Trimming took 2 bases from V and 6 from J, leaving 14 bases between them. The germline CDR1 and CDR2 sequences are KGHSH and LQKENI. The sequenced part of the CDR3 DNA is TGTGCCAGCTCACCATCGTCCGGGACTTCTAATTCACCC. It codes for CASSPSSGTSNSP. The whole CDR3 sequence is CASSPSSGTSNSPLHF.

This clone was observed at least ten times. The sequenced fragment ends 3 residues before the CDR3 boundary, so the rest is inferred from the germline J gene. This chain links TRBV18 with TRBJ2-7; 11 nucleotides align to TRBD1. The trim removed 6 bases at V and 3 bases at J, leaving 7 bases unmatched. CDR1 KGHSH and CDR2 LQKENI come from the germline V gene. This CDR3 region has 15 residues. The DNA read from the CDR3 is TGTGCCAGCTCCCCGAGGACAGGGGGCAGCTACGAG. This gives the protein CASSPRTGGSYE. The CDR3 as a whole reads CASSPRTGGSYEQYF.

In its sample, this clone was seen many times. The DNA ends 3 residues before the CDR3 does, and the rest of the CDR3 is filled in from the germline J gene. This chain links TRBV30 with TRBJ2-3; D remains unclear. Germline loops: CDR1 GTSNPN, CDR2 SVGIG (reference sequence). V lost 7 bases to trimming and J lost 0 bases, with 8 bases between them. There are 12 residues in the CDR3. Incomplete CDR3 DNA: TGTGCCTTGACCGGGAGCACAGATACG. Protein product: CALTGSTDT. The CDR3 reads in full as CALTGSTDTQYF. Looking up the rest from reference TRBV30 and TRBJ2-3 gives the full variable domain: SQTIHQWPATLVQPVGSPLSLECTVEGTSNPNLYWYRQAAGRGLQLLFYSVGIGQISSEVPQNLSASRPQDRQFILSSKKLLLSDSGFYLCALTGSTDTQYFGPGTRLTVL.

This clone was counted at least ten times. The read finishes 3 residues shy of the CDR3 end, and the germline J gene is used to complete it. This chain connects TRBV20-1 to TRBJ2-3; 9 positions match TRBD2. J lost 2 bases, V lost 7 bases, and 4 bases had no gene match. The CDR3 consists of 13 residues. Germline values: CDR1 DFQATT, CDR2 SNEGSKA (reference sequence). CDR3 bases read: TGCAGTGTGAGACTAGCGGTCACAGATACG. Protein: CSVRLAVTDT. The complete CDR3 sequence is CSVRLAVTDTQYF.

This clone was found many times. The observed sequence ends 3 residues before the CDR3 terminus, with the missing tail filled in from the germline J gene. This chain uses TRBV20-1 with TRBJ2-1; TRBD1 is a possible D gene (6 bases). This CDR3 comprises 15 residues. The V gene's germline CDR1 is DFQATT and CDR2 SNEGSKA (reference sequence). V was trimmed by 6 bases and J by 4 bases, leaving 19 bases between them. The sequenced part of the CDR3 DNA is TGCAGTGCACTACCTCGACAGGCGATTTACAATGAG. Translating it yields CSALPRQAIYNE. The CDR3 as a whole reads CSALPRQAIYNEQFF.

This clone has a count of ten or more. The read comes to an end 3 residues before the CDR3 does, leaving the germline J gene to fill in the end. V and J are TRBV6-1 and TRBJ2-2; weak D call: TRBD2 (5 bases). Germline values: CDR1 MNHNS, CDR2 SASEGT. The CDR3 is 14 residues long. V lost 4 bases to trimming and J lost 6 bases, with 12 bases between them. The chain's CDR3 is CASSGGFVAGELFF. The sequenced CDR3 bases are TGTGCCAGCAGTGGAGGGTTCGTGGCCGGGGAG.

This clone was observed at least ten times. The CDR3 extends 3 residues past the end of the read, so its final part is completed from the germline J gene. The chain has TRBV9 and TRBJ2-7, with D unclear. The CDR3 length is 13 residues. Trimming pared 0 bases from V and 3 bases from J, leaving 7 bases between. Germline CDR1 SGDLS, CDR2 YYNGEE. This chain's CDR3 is CASSVGSDYEQYF. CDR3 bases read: TGTGCCAGCAGCGTAGGCTCAGACTACGAG.

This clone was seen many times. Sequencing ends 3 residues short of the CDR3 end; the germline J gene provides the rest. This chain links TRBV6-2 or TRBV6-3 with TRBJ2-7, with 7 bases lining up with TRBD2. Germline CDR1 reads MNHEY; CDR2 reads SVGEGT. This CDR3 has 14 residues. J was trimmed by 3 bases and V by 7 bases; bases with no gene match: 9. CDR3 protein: CASTPLGLNYEQYF. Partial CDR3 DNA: TGTGCCAGCACCCCGCTGGGACTAAACTACGAG.

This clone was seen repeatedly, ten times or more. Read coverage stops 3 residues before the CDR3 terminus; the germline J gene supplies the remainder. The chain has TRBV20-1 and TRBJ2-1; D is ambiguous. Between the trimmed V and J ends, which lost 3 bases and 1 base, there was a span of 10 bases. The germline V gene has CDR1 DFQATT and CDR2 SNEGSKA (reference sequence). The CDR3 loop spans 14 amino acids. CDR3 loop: CSASNLESYNEQFF. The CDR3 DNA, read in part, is TGCAGTGCTAGCAATCTAGAATCCTACAATGAG.

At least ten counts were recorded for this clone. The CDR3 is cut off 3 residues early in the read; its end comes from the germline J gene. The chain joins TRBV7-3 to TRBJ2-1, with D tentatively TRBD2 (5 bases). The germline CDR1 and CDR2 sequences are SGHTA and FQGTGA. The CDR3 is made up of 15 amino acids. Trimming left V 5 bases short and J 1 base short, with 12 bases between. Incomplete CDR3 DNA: TGTGCCAGCAGCGAGGGTCGCGTATCCTACAATGAG. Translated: CASSEGRVSYNE. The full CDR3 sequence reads CASSEGRVSYNEQFF.